This T cell receptor beta chain was obtained from a study of cytomegalovirus exposure and HLA in healthy donors. PCR was performed using 60 Vbeta and 13 Jbeta primers. Data came from immunoSEQ multiplex PCR; TCRdb stores just in-frame clones and leaves some out. The top ten clones hold around 2.2% of a sample with roughly 200,000 clones, over 75% of them seen once. CDR3 length equals 16 residues. J gave up 3 bases and V 3 bases, and 10 bases lay outside the gene matches. Looked up from germline, CDR1 is MNHEY and CDR2 is SVGAGI. Of note for this clone: No antigen is known for it.

The donors comprised healthy bone marrow donors. General study findings and limits: Later analysis placed DRB1 highest and HLA-C lowest in TCR association rates, which differed by HLA locus.

This TCR was sampled from a man aged 55 to 70 in good health and CMV-seronegative. This chain connects TRBV6-5 to TRBJ1-1, with TRBD1 identical over 7 bases. The sample was PBMCs. Written as DNA, the CDR3 is TGTGCCAGCAGTTATGGTTCAGGGGGTCCTTACACTGAAGCTTTCTTT. Protein: CASSYGSGGPYTEAFF.